The 31 T cell receptor beta chains below all came from one sample that was sequenced in a study of control samples from healthy donors and cancer patients (dated by TCRdb to about 2020). Receptor libraries were prepared by the immunoSEQ multiplex PCR assay. TCRdb retrieved this table from immuneACCESS and kept in-frame rearrangements only. Not all clones are present; in checked studies, unresolved V genes account for under half, and no reason is known for the remainder. Within this sample are roughly 180,000 clones, with approximately 94% of them counted one time only. The ten largest make up 1.1% to 1.5% of the sample. Input material: blood. These TCRs come from a woman under 30 in good health.

The chain uses TRBV11-2 and TRBJ1-1, with D maybe TRBD1 (5 bases). The V gene lost 5 bases and the J gene lost 1 base, with 11 bases spanning the gap. CDR1 is SGHAT, CDR2 FQNNGV, per germline. The CDR3 contains 14 residues. The CDR3, as DNA: TGTGCCAGCAGCCAGGGAGTAAGGAACACTGAAGCTTTCTTT. Its translation: CASSQGVRNTEAFF.

The V and J genes are TRBV19 and TRBJ2-3; 7 positions match TRBD1. CDR3 length: 18 residues. Germline assignment: CDR1 LNHDA and CDR2 SQIVND (reference sequence). V lost 0 bases to trimming and J lost 0 bases; unmatched junction nucleotides: 9. The CDR3 nucleotides read TGTGCCAGTAGTATAGATCTGATTGGGACAGCTAGCACAGATACGCAGTATTTT. Its protein is CASSIDLIGTASTDTQYF. The whole variable domain, remainder taken from reference TRBV19 and TRBJ2-3, is DGGITQSPKYLFRKEGQNVTLSCEQNLNHDAMYWYRQDPGQGLRLIYYSQIVNDFQKGDIAEGYSVSREKKESFPLTVTSAQKNPTAFYLCASSIDLIGTASTDTQYFGPGTRLTVL.

The gene calls are TRBV6-6 and TRBJ2-7, with TRBD1 matching 12 bases. The J segment lost 5 bases and the V segment lost 8 bases, leaving 10 bases of the junction unmatched. The germline CDR1 and CDR2 sequences are MNHNY and SVGAGI (reference sequence). The CDR3 loop spans 15 amino acids. Here the CDR3 DNA reads TGTGCCAGCCGATTTTTGGGACAGGGGGCCCACGAGCAGTACTTC. This translates into CASRFLGQGAHEQYF.

The chain recombines TRBV28 with TRBJ2-7, with TRBD2 matching over 14 bases. Unmatched junction bases numbered 13, after V lost 4 bases and J lost 5 bases. The germline CDR1 and CDR2 sequences are MDHEN and SYDVKM. The CDR3 runs to 18 residues. The CDR3 region has the DNA TGTGCCAGCAGTTCGCTGGGGGGACTAGCGGGAGCTCGGAACGAGCAGTACTTC. Its protein product is CASSSLGGLAGARNEQYF. Filled out from reference TRBV28 and TRBJ2-7, the complete variable domain reads DVKVTQSSRYLVKRTGEKVFLECVQDMDHENMFWYRQDPGLGLRLIYFSYDVKMKEKGDIPEGYSVSREKKERFSLILESASTNQTSMYLCASSSLGGLAGARNEQYFGPGTRLTVT.

This rearrangement joins TRBV4-1 to TRBJ1-3; possibly TRBD1 for D (5 bases). This CDR3 comprises 14 residues. The germline V gene has CDR1 MGHRA and CDR2 YSYEKL. Trimming pared 1 base from V and 4 bases from J, leaving 8 bases between. As DNA, the CDR3 is TGCGCCAGCAGCCAAGTGGGGCTGGGAAACACCATATATTTT. Its translation: CASSQVGLGNTIYF.

The chain combines TRBV2 with TRBJ1-4; D perhaps matches TRBD1 (6 bases). The CDR3 is 17 amino acids. Germline-derived CDR1 and CDR2 are SNHLY and FYNNEI. V was trimmed by 4 bases and J by 15 bases, leaving 30 bases between them. The CDR3 DNA follows: TGTGCCAGCAGTGTGGAACAGGGAGGCTCTGGAGAAAAAGAGGTGTTTTTT. It is translated as CASSVEQGGSGEKEVFF.

The V and J genes are TRBV5-1 and TRBJ2-2; weak D call: TRBD1 (6 bases). Germline V gene lookup returns CDR1 SGHRS and CDR2 YFSETQ. The V end lost 2 bases, the J end lost 4 bases, and 15 bases lay between the germline ends. This CDR3 comprises 16 residues. The CDR3 nucleotides are TGCGCCAGCAGCTTCTTACAGGGATCGAGCACCGGGGAGCTGTTTTTT. It yields the protein CASSFLQGSSTGELFF. The whole variable domain, filled in from reference TRBV5-1 and TRBJ2-2, reads KAGVTQTPRYLIKTRGQQVTLSCSPISGHRSVSWYQQTPGQGLQFLFEYFSETQRNKGNFPGRFSGRQFSNSRSEMNVSTLELGDSALYLCASSFLQGSSTGELFFGEGSRLTVL.

CDR3 coding DNA: TGTGCCAGTAGCTTAGACAGGGGTTTTAGCAATGAGCAGTTCTTC. Translated, it gives CASSLDRGFSNEQFF. J is TRBJ2-1 and V is TRBV19, with TRBD1 matching 8 bases. After removal of 6 bases from V and 6 bases from J, the junction contained 10 bases not matched to a gene. This CDR3 contains 15 residues. Germline CDR1 is LNHDA and CDR2 is SQIVND (reference sequence).

This rearrangement joins TRBV27 to TRBJ1-2, with a tentative D call TRBD1 (6 bases). The CDR3 has 13 residues. With 3 bases removed from V and 5 bases from J, the gap between germline ends came to 10 bases. Per the germline V gene, CDR1 is MNHEY and CDR2 is SMNVEV (reference sequence). The CDR3: CASSFGGAYGYTF. DNA for the CDR3: TGTGCCAGCAGTTTTGGGGGGGCTTATGGCTACACCTTC.

The chain links TRBV23-1 to TRBJ1-1; the D gene is possibly TRBD1 (6 bases). TRBV23-1 is an ORF for which the function is uncertain. This CDR3 is built from 19 residues. Trimming left V 6 bases short and J 3 bases short, with 29 bases between. The CDR3 region has the DNA TGCGCCAGCAGCCGCGACAGGTTAAGGCCAAGGTGTGAAGACACTGAAGCTTTCTTT. Its protein is CASSRDRLRPRCEDTEAFF.

The chain carries TRBV2 and TRBJ1-6, with D possibly being TRBD1 (6 bases). The CDR3 loop spans 15 amino acids. V was pared by 3 bases and J by 13 bases, with 19 bases between. The germline V gene encodes CDR1 SNHLY and CDR2 FYNNEI. CDR3 DNA: TGTGCCAGCAGTGAGACTTCAGGGGAAAGGAACCCCCTCCACTTT. It specifies CASSETSGERNPLHF.

This chain links TRBV27 with TRBJ1-2; D remains unclear. V shed 5 bases and J shed 6 bases, with 13 bases lying between them. The CDR3 consists of 13 residues. Per germline, CDR1 MNHEY and CDR2 SMNVEV (reference sequence). The CDR3 nucleotides are TGTGCCAGCAGTCCCACGGAGGCCCATGGCTACACCTTC. It translates to CASSPTEAHGYTF.

The V gene is TRBV6-1, the J gene TRBJ2-6; 9 bases are shared with TRBD2. The germline CDR1 and CDR2 sequences are MNHNS and SASEGT. Trimming removed 3 bases from V and 0 bases from J; junction bases left unmatched: 3. This CDR3 spans 17 amino acids. The CDR3 nucleotides read TGTGCCAGCAGTGAGGCTAGCGGGGTCTCTGGGGCCAACGTCCTGACTTTC. It codes for CASSEASGVSGANVLTF.

The chain has TRBV10-1 and TRBJ2-2, with TRBD2 as a possible D gene (6 bases). Trimming removed 5 bases at V and 3 bases at J, with 10 bases between. Germline CDR1 WNHNN, CDR2 SYGVQD (reference sequence). CDR3 length: 14 residues. CDR3 DNA: TGCGCCAGCAGTTGGAGGGGTGACACCGGGGAGCTGTTTTTT. Translating it yields CASSWRGDTGELFF.

In its sample, this clone was seen once. The rearrangement links TRBV18 to TRBJ1-1; D is perhaps TRBD1 (6 bases). Trimming took off 6 bases at V and 4 bases at J, with 18 bases between the two ends. Looked up from germline, CDR1 is KGHSH and CDR2 is LQKENI. This CDR3 has 15 amino acids. The CDR3, as DNA: TGTGCCAGCTCGCCAAAGGGGGGCGGGGCCACTGAAGCTTTCTTT. Translated: CASSPKGGGATEAFF.

The genes are TRBV25-1 and TRBJ1-2; D is possibly TRBD1 (5 bases). The CDR3 runs to 13 residues. CDR1 is MGHDK, CDR2 SYGVNS, per germline. V was pared by 6 bases and J by 8 bases, with 16 bases between. The CDR3, as DNA: TGTGCCAGCAGCCTCGGGGGGAGTTCGGGCTACACCTTC. The encoded protein is CASSLGGSSGYTF.

This chain connects TRBV24-1 to TRBJ2-3; TRBD1 matches 9 bases. The germline V gene has CDR1 KGHDR and CDR2 SFDVKD. After removal of 3 bases from V and 4 bases from J, the junction contained 4 bases not matched to a gene. The CDR3 spans 15 residues. CDR3 DNA sequence: TGTGCCACCAGTGATGCGGACAGGGGCGCAGATACGCAGTATTTT. This gives the protein CATSDADRGADTQYF.

The rearrangement uses TRBV11-2 and TRBJ2-5, with 13 bases fitting TRBD2. Trimming cost V 4 bases and J 2 bases; bases outside gene matches: 4. The CDR3 length is 16 residues. CDR1 is SGHAT and CDR2 is FQNNGV in the germline V gene. As DNA, the CDR3 is TGTGCCAGCAGCTCCACTAGCGGGGGGGTTCAAGAGACCCAGTACTTC. Translating gives CASSSTSGGVQETQYF.

The rearrangement uses TRBV14 and TRBJ1-2; unclear D gene. The CDR3 consists of 15 residues. Trimming removed 1 base at V and 5 bases at J, with 14 bases between. Germline V lookup: CDR1 SGHDN, CDR2 FVKESK. This chain's CDR3 is CASSQGSSDGYGYTF. Written as DNA, the CDR3 is TGTGCCAGCAGCCAAGGATCAAGTGACGGTTATGGCTACACCTTC. Full variable domain (remainder filled in from reference TRBV14 and TRBJ1-2): EAGVTQFPSHSVIEKGQTVTLRCDPISGHDNLYWYRRVMGKEIKFLLHFVKESKQDESGMPNNRFLAERTGGTYSTLKVQPAELEDSGVYFCASSQGSSDGYGYTFGSGTRLTVV.

The chain links TRBV18 to TRBJ1-5; TRBD1 matches at 9 bases. V shed 2 bases and J 4 bases; nucleotides not matched to a gene: 12. Germline V gives CDR1 KGHSH, CDR2 LQKENI. This CDR3 contains 18 residues. The chain's CDR3 is CASSPSLNSGTGNQPQHF. The CDR3 region has the DNA TGTGCCAGCTCACCATCCCTGAACTCCGGGACAGGGAATCAGCCCCAGCATTTT.

This CDR3 is CASSSDGEDTEAFF. The CDR3 DNA reads as TGTGCCAGCAGTTCTGATGGCGAGGACACTGAAGCTTTCTTT. The V gene is TRBV7-3, the J gene TRBJ1-1; no reliable D call. The CDR3 is 14 amino acids. Trimming took off 6 bases at V and 3 bases at J, with 14 bases between the two ends. Germline values: CDR1 SGHTA, CDR2 FQGTGA.

This chain connects TRBV4-1 to TRBJ1-4; D may be TRBD1 (5 bases). V was clipped by 7 bases and J by 4 bases, with 10 bases between them. The CDR3 is 13 amino acids. CDR1 and CDR2 from the germline V gene are MGHRA and YSYEKL. CDR3 DNA sequence: TGCGCCAGCAATCCGGGGGGTAATGAAAAACTGTTTTTT. It is translated as CASNPGGNEKLFF.

The rearrangement uses TRBV7-8 and TRBJ2-2; 11 bases are a match to TRBD2. The V gene end was trimmed by 1 base and the J gene end by 6 bases; junction bases not matched to a gene: 7. Looked up from germline, CDR1 is SGHVS and CDR2 is FQNEAQ. The CDR3 totals 17 residues. CDR3 sequence (DNA): TGTGCCAGCAGCTTAGGGCCTCAACTAGCGGGGGCCGGGGAGCTGTTTTTT. This encodes CASSLGPQLAGAGELFF.

In DNA, the CDR3 is TGTGCCAGCAGTTTAAAACCGGTTGAGGCCCTCTATGGCTACACCTTC. Amino acids: CASSLKPVEALYGYTF. V and J are TRBV6-5 and TRBJ1-2; no clear D gene. Germline V gene data show CDR1 as MNHEY and CDR2 as SVGAGI. V gave up 4 bases and J gave up 4 bases, with 19 bases separating them. This CDR3 region has 16 residues.

The chain employs TRBV14 and TRBJ1-6, with D hard to call. The length of the CDR3 is 15 residues. Per the germline V gene, CDR1 is SGHDN and CDR2 is FVKESK. The ends were cut back, 3 bases at V and 1 base at J, with 7 bases in the middle. This chain's CDR3 is CASSQQYSYNSPLHF. The CDR3 coding sequence is TGTGCCAGCAGCCAGCAGTATTCCTATAATTCACCCCTCCACTTT. The entire variable domain, with the rest obtained from reference TRBV14 and TRBJ1-6, is as follows: EAGVTQFPSHSVIEKGQTVTLRCDPISGHDNLYWYRRVMGKEIKFLLHFVKESKQDESGMPNNRFLAERTGGTYSTLKVQPAELEDSGVYFCASSQQYSYNSPLHFGNGTRLTVT.

This clone was observed once. The V and J genes are TRBV7-2 and TRBJ2-7, with D possibly TRBD2 on 6 matching bases. V was shortened by 1 base and J by 3 bases, with 13 bases between the two germline ends. The CDR3 runs 15 residues. Germline V gene lookup returns CDR1 SGHTA and CDR2 FQGNSA. CDR3 in amino acids: CASSLDGTPIYEQYF. The DNA of the CDR3 is TGTGCCAGCAGCTTAGACGGGACTCCCATCTACGAGCAGTACTTC.

This chain joins TRBV6-5 and TRBJ1-3; 9 positions agree with TRBD1. This CDR3 is built from 14 residues. The V and J ends lost 6 bases and 2 bases, in that order; junction bases with no gene match: 2. Per the germline V gene, CDR1 is MNHEY and CDR2 is SVGAGI. The CDR3 protein is CASRRTGAGNTIYF. The CDR3 DNA reads TGTGCCAGCAGAAGGACAGGGGCTGGAAACACCATATATTTT.

A word on this clone: Within the sample, other DNA sequences also encode this same CDR3. V and J are TRBV6-5 and TRBJ1-2, with D uncertain. The length of the CDR3 is 13 residues. V gave up 3 bases and J gave up 2 bases, with 7 bases separating them. Germline CDR1 MNHEY, CDR2 SVGAGI. The CDR3 sequence: CASSYGRNYGYTF. CDR3 in DNA: TGTGCCAGCAGTTATGGCAGAAACTATGGCTACACCTTC.

This chain uses TRBV2 with TRBJ1-4; TRBD1 matches 7 bases. Germline V gene data show CDR1 as SNHLY and CDR2 as FYNNEI. The J segment lost 4 bases and the V segment lost 6 bases, leaving 5 bases of the junction unmatched. The CDR3 totals 14 residues. CDR3 in amino acids: CASRTGTYNEKLFF. CDR3 DNA: TGTGCCAGCAGGACAGGGACCTATAATGAAAAACTGTTTTTT.

V and J are TRBV5-1 and TRBJ1-2; tentatively, D is TRBD1 (6 bases). The germline V and J ends were trimmed by 4 bases and 12 bases, with 22 bases remaining between them. CDR3 length: 14 amino acids. Looked up from germline, CDR1 is SGHRS and CDR2 is YFSETQ. The CDR3 spells CASSPGDRSFFHTF. As DNA, the CDR3 is TGCGCCAGCAGCCCGGGAGACAGGTCCTTTTTTCACACCTTC.

The V and J genes are TRBV6-2 or TRBV6-3 and TRBJ1-5; 7 bases map to TRBD1. The germline V gene encodes CDR1 MNHEY and CDR2 SVGEGT. The CDR3 is made up of 16 amino acids. V lost 6 bases and J lost 0; bases outside the gene matches: 8. The CDR3 loop is CASSPSGQVSNQPQHF. The DNA for the CDR3 is TGTGCCAGCAGCCCTTCTGGACAGGTTAGCAATCAGCCCCAGCATTTT.